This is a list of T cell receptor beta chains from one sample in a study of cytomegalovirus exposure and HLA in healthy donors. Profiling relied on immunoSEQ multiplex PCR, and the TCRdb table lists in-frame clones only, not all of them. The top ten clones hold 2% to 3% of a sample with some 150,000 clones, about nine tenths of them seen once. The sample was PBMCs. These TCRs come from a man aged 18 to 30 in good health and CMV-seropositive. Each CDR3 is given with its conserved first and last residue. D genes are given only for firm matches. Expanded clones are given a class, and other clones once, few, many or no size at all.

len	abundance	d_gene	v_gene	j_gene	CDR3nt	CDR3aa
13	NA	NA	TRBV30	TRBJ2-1	TGTGCCCAGGGGATACTCAAAGGCAATGAGCAGTTCTTC	CAQGILKGNEQFF
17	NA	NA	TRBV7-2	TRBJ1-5	TGTGCCAGCAGCTTATCTTTCTCGGGGTCGGGCAATCAGCCCCAGCATTTT	CASSLSFSGSGNQPQHF
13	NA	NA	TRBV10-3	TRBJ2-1	TGTGCCATCAGTGAGTCGATGGCCAATGAGCAGTTCTTC	CAISESMANEQFF
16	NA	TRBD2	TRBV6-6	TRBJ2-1	TGTGCCAGCAGTTACTCAGGGACTAGCATTGGGAATGAGCAGTTCTTC	CASSYSGTSIGNEQFF
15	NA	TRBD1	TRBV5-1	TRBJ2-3	TGCGCCAGCAGCTTCAGGGGGCTGAGTACAGATACGCAGTATTTT	CASSFRGLSTDTQYF
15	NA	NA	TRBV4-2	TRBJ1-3	TGTGCCAGCAGCAGGGAAGGGGTGATTGGAAACACCATATATTTT	CASSREGVIGNTIYF
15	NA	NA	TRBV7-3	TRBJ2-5	TGTGCCAGCAGCCCTTCGGAAGGGGCTTGGGAGACCCAGTACTTC	CASSPSEGAWETQYF
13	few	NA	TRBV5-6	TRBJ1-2	TGTGCCAGCAGCCGAGGAGGGAGGGATGGCTACACCTTC	CASSRGGRDGYTF
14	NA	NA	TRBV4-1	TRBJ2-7	TGCGCCAGCAGCCCCCTCGCGTTCTCCTACGAGCAGTACTTC	CASSPLAFSYEQYF
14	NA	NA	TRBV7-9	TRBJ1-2	TGTGCCAGCAGCTTCGGGTCTTTCGACTATGGCTACACCTTC	CASSFGSFDYGYTF
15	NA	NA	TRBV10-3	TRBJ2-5	TGTGCCATCAGTGAGTCAACTCCAGGGGAAGAGACCCAGTACTTC	CAISESTPGEETQYF
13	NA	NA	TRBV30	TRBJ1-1	TGTGCCTGGAGTGTTCTAGGGGGTACTGAAGCTTTCTTT	CAWSVLGGTEAFF
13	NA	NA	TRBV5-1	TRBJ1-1	TGCGCCAGCAGTTGGGACTCGAACACTGAAGCTTTCTTT	CASSWDSNTEAFF
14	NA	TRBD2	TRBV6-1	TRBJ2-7	TGTGCCAGCAGTGTGGGAAGGGAGGGCTACGAGCAGTACTTC	CASSVGREGYEQYF
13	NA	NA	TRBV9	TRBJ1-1	TGTGCCAGCAGCGCAGACAAGGGGCCTGAAGCTTTCTTT	CASSADKGPEAFF
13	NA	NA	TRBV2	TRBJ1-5	TGTGCCAGCAGTGAACGGGGGAATCAGCCCCAGCATTTT	CASSERGNQPQHF
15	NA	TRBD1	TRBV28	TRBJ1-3	TGTGCCAGCCAAGTCACAGGGGCCTCTGGAAACACCATATATTTT	CASQVTGASGNTIYF
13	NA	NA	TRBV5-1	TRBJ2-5	TGCGCCAGCAGCTTAGAGGGCCAAGAGACCCAGTACTTC	CASSLEGQETQYF
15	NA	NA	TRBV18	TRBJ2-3	TGTGCCAGCTCACCAGCTAGTATGCGGACAGATACGCAGTATTTT	CASSPASMRTDTQYF
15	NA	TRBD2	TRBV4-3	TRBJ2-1	TGCGCCAGCAGCCCCGGGACTAGCGCTTACAATGAGCAGTTCTTC	CASSPGTSAYNEQFF
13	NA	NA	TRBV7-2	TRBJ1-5	TGTGCCAGCAGCTTAGGGTTTAGACAGCCCCAGCATTTT	CASSLGFRQPQHF
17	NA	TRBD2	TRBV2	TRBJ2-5	TGTGCCAGCAATTCCTTTGGGGGAGCGGGGGGTAGAGAGACCCAGTACTTC	CASNSFGGAGGRETQYF
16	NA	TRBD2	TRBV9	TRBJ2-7	TGTGCCAGCAGCGAGGGACTAGCGGAGCCGACTTACGAGCAGTACTTC	CASSEGLAEPTYEQYF
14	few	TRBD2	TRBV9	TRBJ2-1	TGTGCCAGCAGCGTCTGGCGGGAGGGCCGAGAGCAGTTCTTC	CASSVWREGREQFF
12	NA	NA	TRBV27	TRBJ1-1	TGTGCCAGCAGTTTATCTGGCGGAGAAGCTTTCTTT	CASSLSGGEAFF
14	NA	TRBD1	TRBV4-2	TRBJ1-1	TGTGCCAGCAGCCAGGGGACAGGGGTGGTCGAAGCTTTCTTT	CASSQGTGVVEAFF
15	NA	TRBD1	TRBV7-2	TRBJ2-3	TGTGCCAGCAGCTCGTCGGGACAGGGACCAGATACGCAGTATTTT	CASSSSGQGPDTQYF
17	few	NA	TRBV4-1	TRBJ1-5	TGCGCCAGCAGCCACCGGGTGGGGGGTGTTGGCAATCAGCCCCAGCATTTT	CASSHRVGGVGNQPQHF
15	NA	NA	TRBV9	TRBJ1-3	TGTGCCAGCAGCGCGACCGGACAGACTGGAAACACCATATATTTT	CASSATGQTGNTIYF
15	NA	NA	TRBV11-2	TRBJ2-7	TGTGCCAGCAGCTTAGGGGGCAGGGGAATCTACGAGCAGTACTTC	CASSLGGRGIYEQYF
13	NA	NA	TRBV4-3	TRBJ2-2	TGCGCCAGCAGCCAAGGACAGTCCGGGGAGCTGTTTTTT	CASSQGQSGELFF
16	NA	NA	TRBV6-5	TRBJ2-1	TGTGCCAGCAGTTCCCACAACCCGACAGCCTACAATGAGCAGTTCTTC	CASSSHNPTAYNEQFF
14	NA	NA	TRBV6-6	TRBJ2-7	TGTGCCAGCAGTCCCCGGGGTGACTCCTACGAGCAGTACTTC	CASSPRGDSYEQYF
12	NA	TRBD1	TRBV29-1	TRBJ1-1	TGCAGCGCCTTGACAGGGGACACTGAAGCTTTCTTT	CSALTGDTEAFF
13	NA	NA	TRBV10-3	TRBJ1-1	TGTGCCATCAGTGACCTCTTAGGCAGGGAAGCTTTCTTT	CAISDLLGREAFF
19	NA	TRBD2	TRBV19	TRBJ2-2	TGTGCCAGTAGGACGAAGGGACCACTACTAGCGGGAGGGCCCGGGGAGCTGTTTTTT	CASRTKGPLLAGGPGELFF
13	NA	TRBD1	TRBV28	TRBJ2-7	TGTGCCAGCAGTCCTGACAGGGCCCACGAGCAGTACTTC	CASSPDRAHEQYF
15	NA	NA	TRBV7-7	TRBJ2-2	TGTGCTAGCAGCTCAGGGACAGCGGGCACCGGGGAGCTGTTTTTT	CASSSGTAGTGELFF
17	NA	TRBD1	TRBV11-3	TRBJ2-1	TGTGCCAGCAGCTCCGCCGGCCGGGACAGGGAATACAATGAGCAGTTCTTC	CASSSAGRDREYNEQFF
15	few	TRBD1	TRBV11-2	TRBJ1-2	TGTGCCAGCAGCTTAGAGACAGGGGGCTGGTATGGCTACACCTTC	CASSLETGGWYGYTF
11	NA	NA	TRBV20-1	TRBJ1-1	TGCAGTGCTAGAGACTACACTGAAGCTTTCTTT	CSARDYTEAFF
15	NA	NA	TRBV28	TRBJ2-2	TGTGCCAGCAGTCCACCAGGGATAAGCACCGGGGAGCTGTTTTTT	CASSPPGISTGELFF
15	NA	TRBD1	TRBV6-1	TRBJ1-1	TGTGCCAGCATTATCACAGGGACAGTGAACACTGAAGCTTTCTTT	CASIITGTVNTEAFF
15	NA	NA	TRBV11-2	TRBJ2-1	TGTGCCAGCAGCCCCTACGGGGCCCAGGGGAATGAGCAGTTCTTC	CASSPYGAQGNEQFF
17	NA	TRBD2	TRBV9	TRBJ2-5	TGTGCCAGCAGCGTAGGCCTAGCGGGAGCAGTTAGAGAGACCCAGTACTTC	CASSVGLAGAVRETQYF
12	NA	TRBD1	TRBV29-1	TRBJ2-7	TGCAGCGCGGGACAGGGGATTTACGAGCAGTACTTC	CSAGQGIYEQYF
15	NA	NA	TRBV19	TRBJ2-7	TGTGCCAGTAGTATAGGGTCCCTCCTACAGGAGGAGCAGTACTTC	CASSIGSLLQEEQYF
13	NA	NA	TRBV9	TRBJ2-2	TGTGCCAGCAGCCTCAGGGGCACCGGGGAGCTGTTTTTT	CASSLRGTGELFF
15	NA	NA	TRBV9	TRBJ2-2	TGTGCCAGCAGCGCCCACAACCGACTTACCGGGGAGCTGTTTTTT	CASSAHNRLTGELFF
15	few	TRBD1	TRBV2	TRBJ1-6	TGTGCCAGCAGAATTGGACAGGGTTCTAATTCACCCCTCCACTTT	CASRIGQGSNSPLHF
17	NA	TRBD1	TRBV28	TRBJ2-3	TGTGCCAGCAGTTCCCCCCCGGGACAGGGGGCAGGAGATACGCAGTATTTT	CASSSPPGQGAGDTQYF
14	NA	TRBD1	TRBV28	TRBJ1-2	TGTGCCGTCCGGACAGGGGAAGAGGTTTATGGCTACACCTTC	CAVRTGEEVYGYTF
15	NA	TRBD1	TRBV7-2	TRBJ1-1	TGTGCCAGCAGCAGACCGGGACAGCCTAGGACTGAAGCTTTCTTT	CASSRPGQPRTEAFF